This TCR beta chain came from a study of T cells in Graves' hyperthyroidism and ophthalmopathy. RNA transcripts yielded amplified TCR beta CDR3 regions. The study used the HTBI primer set for a first-round RT-PCR of the TCR CDR3. TCRdb recomputed calls from the multiplex PCR reads with MiXCR, one row per CDR3 protein. Of around 270,000 distinct CDR3 sequences detected, approximately 18% appear once; the ten largest clones hold less than 40%. This clonotype was observed at least ten times. The source material was blood. The clonotype originates from a man in his fifties with Graves' ophthalmopathy.

The CDR3 coding sequence is TGCGCCAGCAGTCGAGATCCGGGGCAGGGGAACACTGAAGCTTTCTTT. Its translation: CASSRDPGQGNTEAFF. V is TRBV4-1 and J is TRBJ1-1, with D possibly matching TRBD1 (5 bases). There are 16 residues in the CDR3. Germline V gene sequence: CDR1 MGHRA, CDR2 YSYEKL. V gave up 6 bases and J gave up 1 base, with 18 bases separating them.